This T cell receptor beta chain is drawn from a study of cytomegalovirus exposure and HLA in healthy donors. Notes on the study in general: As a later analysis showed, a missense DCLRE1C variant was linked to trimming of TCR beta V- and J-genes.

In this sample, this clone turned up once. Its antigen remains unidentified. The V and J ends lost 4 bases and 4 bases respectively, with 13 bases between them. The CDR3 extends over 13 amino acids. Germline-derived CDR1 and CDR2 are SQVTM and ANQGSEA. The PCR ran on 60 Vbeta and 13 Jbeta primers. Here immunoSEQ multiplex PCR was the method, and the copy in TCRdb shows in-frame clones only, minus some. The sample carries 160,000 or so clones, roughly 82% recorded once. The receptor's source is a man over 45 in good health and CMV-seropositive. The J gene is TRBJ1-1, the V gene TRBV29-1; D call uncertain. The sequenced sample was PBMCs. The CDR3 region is CSVAPGGSTEAFF. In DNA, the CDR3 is TGCAGCGTTGCCCCCGGAGGGTCCACTGAAGCTTTCTTT. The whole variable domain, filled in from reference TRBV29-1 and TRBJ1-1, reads SAVISQKPSRDICQRGTSLTIQCQVDSQVTMMFWYRQQPGQSLTLIATANQGSEATYESGFVIDKFPISRPNLTFSTLTVSNMSPEDSSIYLCSVAPGGSTEAFFGQGTRLTVV.